This paragraph reports one T cell receptor beta chain. No antigen is known for it. This record comes from a study of cytomegalovirus exposure and HLA in healthy donors. Overall study results and limits: Across donors, presence/absence analyses took sequencing depth to be roughly uniform. Associated with cytomegalovirus, according to the listing, were 164 TCR beta chains.

PCR primers comprised 60 Vbeta and 13 Jbeta primers. This table comes from immunoSEQ multiplex PCR, and its TCRdb copy is limited to in-frame clones, with some not included. The sample shows around 130,000 clones, over 60% of them seen only once. V was trimmed by 5 bases and J by 3 bases, leaving 9 bases between them. Germline CDR1 MDHEN, CDR2 SYDVKM. The CDR3 runs to 13 residues. The V and J genes are TRBV28 and TRBJ2-3, with a tentative D call TRBD1 (5 bases). The sequence derives from a woman aged 55 to 70 in good health and CMV-seronegative. Material for sequencing was PBMCs. The CDR3 bases are TGTGCCAGCAGTCTCGGACAAACAGATACGCAGTATTTT. Translated: CASSLGQTDTQYF.